One sample yielded the 25 T cell receptor beta chains listed below, sequenced in a study of shared clonotypes between healthy human individuals. TCRdb's copy holds only in-frame clones and misses some; the assay was immunoSEQ multiplex PCR. The repertoire includes 520,000 or so clones, 75% to 85% of them detected once, and 13% sits in the top ten. Material: PBMCs. The receptor source for this set is a middle-aged woman in good health. Some clones in this sample may be carry-over from other donors' samples.

The CDR3: CASSTLAGVVMGDTQYF. CDR3 nucleotide sequence: TGTGCCAGCAGCACTCTAGCGGGAGTGGTTATGGGGGATACGCAGTATTTT. This chain joins TRBV9 and TRBJ2-3, with TRBD2 matching 10 bases. This CDR3 region has 17 residues. The J segment lost 6 bases and the V segment lost 4 bases, leaving 14 bases of the junction unmatched. CDR1 SGDLS and CDR2 YYNGEE come from the germline V gene.

The chain carries TRBV7-3 and TRBJ2-3; no firm D call. From germline, CDR1 is SGHTA and CDR2 FQGTGA. V was shortened by 0 bases and J by 5 bases, with 12 bases between the two germline ends. The CDR3 has 15 residues. The CDR3 loop reads CASSLTRDLGDTQYF. The CDR3 DNA reads TGTGCCAGCAGCTTAACGCGTGATTTGGGAGATACGCAGTATTTT.

CDR3 protein: CASSDPALGNEKLFF. DNA for the CDR3: TGTGCCAGCAGTGACCCGGCCTTGGGTAATGAAAAACTGTTTTTT. The gene calls are TRBV6-1 and TRBJ1-4; D gene ambiguous. The CDR3 runs to 15 residues. Germline assignment: CDR1 MNHNS and CDR2 SASEGT. The germline V and J ends were trimmed by 3 bases and 4 bases, with 12 bases remaining between them.

The V call is TRBV5-1, the J call TRBJ2-7; 9 positions match TRBD2. Germline values: CDR1 SGHRS, CDR2 YFSETQ. The CDR3 loop spans 16 amino acids. J gave up 3 bases and V 0 bases, and 7 bases lay outside the gene matches. CDR3 amino acids: CASSLVSGSLSYEQYF. In DNA form, the CDR3 reads TGCGCCAGCAGCTTGGTTAGCGGGAGTCTTAGCTACGAGCAGTACTTC.

In this sample, this clone turned up a few times. This chain joins TRBV10-2 and TRBJ1-1; D might be TRBD1 (5 bases). This CDR3 comprises 14 residues. V lost 2 bases to trimming and J lost 4 bases, with 11 bases between them. The germline CDR1 and CDR2 sequences are WSHSY and SAAADI. The CDR3, as DNA: TGCGCCAGCAGTGAGCAGCAGGGAGCCACTGAAGCTTTCTTT. Amino acids: CASSEQQGATEAFF.

The chain employs TRBV9 and TRBJ2-1; TRBD2 matches at 9 bases. This CDR3 region has 15 residues. CDR1 and CDR2 from the germline V gene are SGDLS and YYNGEE. The junction had 3 bases not matched to a gene; V was cut back by 3 bases and J by 2 bases. The CDR3 spells CASSAGTSPYNEQFF. The CDR3 DNA follows: TGTGCCAGCAGCGCCGGGACTAGCCCCTACAATGAGCAGTTCTTC.

This clone was counted between two and nine times. Other DNA variants within this sample encode the same CDR3. The chain joins TRBV5-1 to TRBJ1-2; the D gene is possibly TRBD1 (5 bases). The CDR3 spans 13 residues. Trimming took off 0 bases at V and 6 bases at J, with 9 bases between the two ends. Germline-derived CDR1 and CDR2 are SGHRS and YFSETQ. In nucleotides, the CDR3 is TGCGCCAGCAGCTTGGCAGGGCGAAATGGCTACACCTTC. As protein: CASSLAGRNGYTF.

The chain has TRBV7-2 and TRBJ2-4; D gene ambiguous. The germline CDR1 and CDR2 sequences are SGHTA and FQGNSA. The CDR3 is 13 residues long. Trimming shortened V by 2 bases and J by 7 bases, and 9 bases separated the two germline ends. Here the CDR3 reads CASSLIPGNIQYF. The CDR3 nucleotides are TGTGCCAGCAGCTTAATCCCCGGCAACATTCAGTACTTC.

The chain is built from TRBV19 and TRBJ2-2; 13 bases map to TRBD2. V dropped 4 bases and J dropped 4; count of bases not matched to a gene: 6. Germline values: CDR1 LNHDA, CDR2 SQIVND (reference sequence). The CDR3 is made up of 17 amino acids. CDR3 amino acids: CASSTPGLAGFTGELFF. In DNA form, the CDR3 reads TGTGCCAGTAGTACACCGGGACTAGCGGGATTCACCGGGGAGCTGTTTTTT. The full variable domain, in which reference TRBV19 and TRBJ2-2 provide the parts outside the CDR3, is DGGITQSPKYLFRKEGQNVTLSCEQNLNHDAMYWYRQDPGQGLRLIYYSQIVNDFQKGDIAEGYSVSREKKESFPLTVTSAQKNPTAFYLCASSTPGLAGFTGELFFGEGSRLTVL.

The J gene is TRBJ1-1, the V gene TRBV27; D gene ambiguous. Trimming left V 5 bases short and J 4 bases short, with 14 bases between. The CDR3 has 14 residues. Per the germline V gene, CDR1 is MNHEY and CDR2 is SMNVEV (reference sequence). The CDR3 DNA is TGTGCCAGCAGTCAAACGAGAAGAGGCACTGAAGCTTTCTTT. This sequence encodes CASSQTRRGTEAFF.

The chain links TRBV19 to TRBJ1-1; D not resolved. Germline V lookup: CDR1 LNHDA, CDR2 SQIVND (reference sequence). The CDR3 loop spans 12 amino acids. Between the trimmed V and J ends, which lost 1 base and 5 bases, there was a span of 5 bases. The CDR3 nucleotides are TGTGCCAGTAGTATAGGGTTGACTGAAGCTTTCTTT. Residues: CASSIGLTEAFF.

The rearrangement uses TRBV29-1 and TRBJ2-4; D is uncertain. Germline V lookup: CDR1 SQVTM, CDR2 ANQGSEA. The V end lost 6 bases, the J end lost 5 bases, and 14 bases lay between the germline ends. The CDR3 length is 13 residues. CDR3 residues: CSVTAIAENIQYF. As DNA, the CDR3 is TGCAGCGTGACGGCGATCGCCGAAAACATTCAGTACTTC.

The chain recombines TRBV5-1 with TRBJ1-5, with no clear D. The CDR3 contains 14 residues. Germline lookup yields CDR1 SGHRS and CDR2 YFSETQ. The ends were cut back, 5 bases at V and 3 bases at J, with 12 bases in the middle. The DNA for the CDR3 is TGCGCCAGCAGTCCGGAAGGAACCAATCAGCCCCAGCATTTT. Translation: CASSPEGTNQPQHF.

The chain employs TRBV28 and TRBJ1-1; TRBD1 might be the D (5 bases). Germline CDR1 is MDHEN and CDR2 is SYDVKM. Trimming took off 3 bases at V and 1 base at J, with 12 bases between the two ends. The CDR3 covers 15 residues. This CDR3 reads CASSFPGEANTEAFF. CDR3 sequence (DNA): TGTGCCAGCAGTTTCCCGGGGGAAGCGAACACTGAAGCTTTCTTT.

Only one count was recorded for this clone. The V and J genes are TRBV19 and TRBJ2-3; D is possibly TRBD2 (6 bases). V shed 6 bases and J shed 0 bases, with 13 bases lying between them. Germline assignment: CDR1 LNHDA and CDR2 SQIVND (reference sequence). This CDR3 comprises 15 residues. CDR3 nucleotide sequence: TGTGCCAGTAGATGGAGGGGAGCTAGCACAGATACGCAGTATTTT. Translated, it gives CASRWRGASTDTQYF.

This clone was counted at least ten times. J is TRBJ1-1 and V is TRBV7-6; 7 bases map to TRBD1. V shed 0 bases, J shed 0 bases, and the junction held 7 bases outside the gene matches. From germline, CDR1 is SGHVS and CDR2 FNYEAQ. This CDR3 spans 17 amino acids. CDR3 sequence: CASSLAWGGQLNTEAFF. CDR3 bases: TGTGCCAGCAGCTTAGCGTGGGGGGGACAGTTGAACACTGAAGCTTTCTTT.

The chain recombines TRBV18 with TRBJ2-3, with TRBD2 matching 9 bases. The CDR3 covers 18 residues. J gave up 1 base and V 3 bases, and 11 bases lay outside the gene matches. Germline CDR1 KGHSH, CDR2 LQKENI. The CDR3, as DNA: TGTGCCAGCTCACCTAGGACTAGCGAGCCTACGGGCACAGATACGCAGTATTTT. It yields the protein CASSPRTSEPTGTDTQYF.

The J gene is TRBJ2-2, the V gene TRBV25-1; possible D gene TRBD2, 7 bases. Germline V gene lookup returns CDR1 MGHDK and CDR2 SYGVNS. Trimming pared 6 bases from V and 4 bases from J, leaving 12 bases between. The CDR3 runs 14 residues. The CDR3 bases are TGTGCCAGCAGCGGGGGGCCGGGCACCGGGGAGCTGTTTTTT. Translation: CASSGGPGTGELFF. Based on the CDR3 plus reference TRBV25-1 and TRBJ2-2, the full variable domain is EADIYQTPRYLVIGTGKKITLECSQTMGHDKMYWYQQDPGMELHLIHYSYGVNSTEKGDLSSESTVSRIRTEHFPLTLESARPSHTSQYLCASSGGPGTGELFFGEGSRLTVL.

This clone has only a few counts. The rearrangement links TRBV6-6 to TRBJ2-1; 10 nucleotides line up with TRBD1. V shed 6 bases, J shed 8 bases, and the junction held 7 bases outside the gene matches. The CDR3 covers 14 residues. The germline CDR1 and CDR2 sequences are MNHNY and SVGAGI (reference sequence). The CDR3: CASRVWTGGDEQFF. As DNA, the CDR3 is TGTGCCAGCAGAGTCTGGACAGGGGGAGATGAGCAGTTCTTC.

The chain combines TRBV7-2 with TRBJ2-1; D unclear. This CDR3 contains 16 residues. V lost 1 base and J lost 2, with 12 bases in between. Looked up from germline, CDR1 is SGHTA and CDR2 is FQGNSA. In DNA form, the CDR3 reads TGTGCCAGCAGCTTAGAGACGGCGGTTCCCTACAATGAGCAGTTCTTC. Residues: CASSLETAVPYNEQFF.

In its sample, this clone was seen many times. This rearrangement joins TRBV2 to TRBJ2-1; the D is unclear. The length of the CDR3 is 15 residues. Trimming took 6 bases from V and 4 from J, leaving 16 bases between them. Per germline, CDR1 SNHLY and CDR2 FYNNEI. The CDR3 DNA follows: TGTGCCAGCAGGTCCCGGGCCCCCTTTTACAATGAGCAGTTCTTC. Translating it yields CASRSRAPFYNEQFF.

The V and J genes are TRBV5-4 and TRBJ2-3; no clear D gene. The germline V gene encodes CDR1 SGHNT and CDR2 YYREEE (reference sequence). The V end was cut by 5 bases, the J end by 2 bases, with 12 bases between. The CDR3 is 14 amino acids. CDR3 sequence reads: CASSFGRNTDTQYF. The CDR3 nucleotides read TGTGCCAGCAGTTTTGGCAGGAACACAGATACGCAGTATTTT.

This chain connects TRBV12-5 to TRBJ2-3, with D hard to call. V shed 3 bases and J shed 2 bases, with 6 bases lying between them. The CDR3 is 13 residues long. Per the germline V gene, CDR1 is LGHNT and CDR2 is FRNRAP. CDR3 nucleotides: TGTGCTAGTGGTTTCGCCCCCACAGATACGCAGTATTTT. It translates to CASGFAPTDTQYF.

This clone came up once. The chain has TRBV30 and TRBJ1-1; D is perhaps TRBD1 (5 bases). This CDR3 comprises 15 residues. CDR1 is GTSNPN and CDR2 is SVGIG in the germline V gene (reference sequence). Trimming shortened V by 4 bases and J by 1 base, and 16 bases separated the two germline ends. The DNA of the CDR3 is TGTGCCTGGAACCCAGGGTTGGGAGGGAACACTGAAGCTTTCTTT. Translation: CAWNPGLGGNTEAFF.

V usage is TRBV19 and J usage is TRBJ1-4; no definite D call. The germline gives CDR1 LNHDA, CDR2 SQIVND (reference sequence). CDR3 length: 15 residues. V gave up 1 base and J gave up 4 bases, with 10 bases separating them. Here the CDR3 reads CASSIGQAHNEKLFF. The DNA for the CDR3 is TGTGCCAGTAGTATAGGGCAGGCACATAATGAAAAACTGTTTTTT.